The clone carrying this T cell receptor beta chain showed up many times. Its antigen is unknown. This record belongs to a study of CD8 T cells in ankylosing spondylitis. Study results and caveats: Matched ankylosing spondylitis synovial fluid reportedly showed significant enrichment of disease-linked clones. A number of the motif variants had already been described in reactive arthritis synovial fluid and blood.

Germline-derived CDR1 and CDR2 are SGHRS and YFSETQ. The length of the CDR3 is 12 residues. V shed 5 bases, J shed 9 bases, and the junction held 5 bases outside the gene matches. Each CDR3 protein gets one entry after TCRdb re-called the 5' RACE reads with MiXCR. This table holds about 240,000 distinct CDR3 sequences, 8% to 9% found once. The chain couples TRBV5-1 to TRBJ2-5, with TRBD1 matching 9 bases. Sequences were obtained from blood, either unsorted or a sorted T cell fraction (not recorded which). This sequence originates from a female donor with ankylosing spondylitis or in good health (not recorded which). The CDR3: CASRSDRGSQYF. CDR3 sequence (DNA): TGCGCCAGCAGATCGGACAGGGGATCCCAGTACTTC. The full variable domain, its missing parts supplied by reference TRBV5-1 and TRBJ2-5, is KAGVTQTPRYLIKTRGQQVTLSCSPISGHRSVSWYQQTPGQGLQFLFEYFSETQRNKGNFPGRFSGRQFSNSRSEMNVSTLELGDSALYLCASRSDRGSQYFGPGTRLLVL.